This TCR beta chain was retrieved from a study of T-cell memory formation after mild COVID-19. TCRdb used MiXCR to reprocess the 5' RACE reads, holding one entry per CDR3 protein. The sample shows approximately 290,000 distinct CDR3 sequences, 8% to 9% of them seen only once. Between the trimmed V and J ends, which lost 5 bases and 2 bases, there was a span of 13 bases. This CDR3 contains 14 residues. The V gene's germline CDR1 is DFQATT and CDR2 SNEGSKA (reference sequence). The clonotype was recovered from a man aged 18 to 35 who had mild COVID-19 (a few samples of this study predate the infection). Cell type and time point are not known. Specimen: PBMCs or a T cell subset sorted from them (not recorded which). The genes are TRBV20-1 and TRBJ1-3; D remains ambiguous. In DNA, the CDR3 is TGCAGTGCTCCTAAACCCGTAGCTGGAAACACCATATATTTT. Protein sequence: CSAPKPVAGNTIYF.